The 32 T cell receptor beta chains presented below share a single source sample, sequenced in a study of patients and donors after allogeneic stem cell transplantation. TCRdb called the RT-PCR reads again in MiXCR, with one record for every CDR3 protein. The data show about 150,000 distinct CDR3 sequences, about 36% seen once. The specimen sequenced was blood, either unsorted or a sorted T cell fraction (not recorded which). The receptors were gathered from a human donor who was either an allogeneic HSCT recipient or a stem cell or donor lymphocyte infusion donor (not recorded which). It is not recorded whose cells these are; they may come from a transplant donor.

The CDR3 coding sequence is TGTGCCAGCCGTACCTTGGAGGGGCAGGGCTGGCATCAGCCCCAGCATTTT. It encodes CASRTLEGQGWHQPQHF. The chain uses TRBV6-1 and TRBJ1-5; TRBD1 might be the D (5 bases). V lost 8 bases to trimming and J lost 5 bases, with 25 bases between them. Per germline, CDR1 MNHNS and CDR2 SASEGT. The CDR3 is 17 amino acids.

This chain joins TRBV25-1 and TRBJ2-1; 14 bases line up with TRBD2. Germline-derived CDR1 and CDR2 are MGHDK and SYGVNS. The CDR3 loop spans 15 amino acids. The V and J ends lost 9 bases and 5 bases, in that order; junction bases with no gene match: 6. The CDR3 loop is CARPPGLAGDNEQFF. The CDR3 DNA sequence: TGTGCCAGACCGCCGGGACTAGCGGGGGACAATGAGCAGTTCTTC.

The CDR3 DNA reads as TGTGCCAGCAGCTTGGCCCCCTGGTCCTACGAGCAGTACGTC. It translates to CASSLAPWSYEQYV. The chain is built from TRBV5-6 and TRBJ2-7; D not resolved. This CDR3 region has 14 residues. The germline V and J ends were trimmed by 0 bases and 1 base, with 8 bases remaining between them. The germline gives CDR1 SGHDT, CDR2 YYEEEE.

The chain employs TRBV30 and TRBJ2-3, with TRBD2 matching over 9 bases. Trimming removed 4 bases from V and 0 bases from J; junction bases left unmatched: 5. Germline loops: CDR1 GTSNPN, CDR2 SVGIG (reference sequence). The CDR3 extends over 15 amino acids. The CDR3, as DNA: TGTGCCTGGACTAGCGGGGAGTCTAGCACAGATACGCAGTATTTT. Its protein is CAWTSGESSTDTQYF.

The V gene is TRBV4-3, the J gene TRBJ1-2; no clear D gene. Germline assignment: CDR1 LGHNA and CDR2 YSLEER. V lost 4 bases and J lost 2, with 11 bases in between. The CDR3 has 14 residues. For the CDR3, the DNA is TGCGCCAGCAGCCCCACCCACCGGAACTATGGCTACACCTTC. Translated: CASSPTHRNYGYTF.

The chain carries TRBV28 and TRBJ2-3, with D hard to call. The CDR3 spans 11 residues. The V gene lost 8 bases and the J gene lost 4 bases, with 7 bases spanning the gap. CDR1 MDHEN and CDR2 SYDVKM come from the germline V gene. The CDR3 protein is CASGRPDTQYF. DNA for the CDR3: TGTGCCAGCGGACGGCCAGATACGCAGTATTTT.

This clonotype was counted only a few times. The chain is built from TRBV9 and TRBJ2-3; D assignment may be TRBD1 or TRBD2 (5 bases each). The CDR3 is 13 amino acids. V was pared by 0 bases and J by 6 bases, with 8 bases between. In germline, CDR1 is SGDLS, CDR2 YYNGEE. DNA of the CDR3: TGTGCCAGCAGCGTAGGGGGCGGGGATACGCAGTATTTT. This gives the protein CASSVGGGDTQYF.

The chain combines TRBV9 with TRBJ1-6; D possibly corresponds to TRBD1 (6 bases). V lost 0 bases, J lost 6 bases, and 16 bases lay in between. CDR1 is SGDLS, CDR2 YYNGEE, per germline. The CDR3 consists of 17 residues. The chain's CDR3 is CASSVGPGVGANSPLHF. As DNA, the CDR3 is TGTGCCAGCAGCGTAGGCCCAGGGGTGGGCGCTAATTCACCCCTCCACTTT.

This clonotype was found a few times. The chain joins TRBV6-5 to TRBJ2-3; the D gene is possibly TRBD2 (7 bases). Germline CDR1 and CDR2: MNHEY and SVGAGI. V was cut by 0 bases and J by 7 bases, with 11 bases left in between. CDR3 length: 14 residues. Here the CDR3 reads CASSYSRGGNTQYF. In DNA, the CDR3 is TGTGCCAGCAGTTACTCGAGGGGGGGGAATACGCAGTATTTT.

There are a few counts of this clonotype. The chain has TRBV10-3 and TRBJ2-1, with 11 bases lining up with TRBD2. This CDR3 has 15 amino acids. CDR1 and CDR2 from the germline V gene are ENHRY and SYGVKD. Trimming at V came to 4 bases and at J to 8 bases, leaving 7 bases not matched to a gene. CDR3 nucleotide sequence: TGTGCCATCAGTGTTACTAGCGGGGGAGGGTATGAGCAGTTCTTC. Protein sequence: CAISVTSGGGYEQFF.

This sequence joins TRBV28 and TRBJ1-1; unclear D gene. Germline CDR1 and CDR2: MDHEN and SYDVKM. This CDR3 comprises 15 residues. The V and J ends lost 8 bases and 1 base respectively, with 17 bases between them. DNA for the CDR3: TGTGCCAGCGTTCAAGGTCTGGGGAGGAACACTGAAGCTTTCTTT. Translating gives CASVQGLGRNTEAFF.

The V gene is TRBV12-3 or TRBV12-4, the J gene TRBJ2-7, with a tentative D call TRBD2 (6 bases). This CDR3 region has 14 residues. V was pared by 6 bases and J by 7 bases, with 19 bases between. CDR3 DNA sequence: TGTGCCAGCAGCTTCTACAGGAGGGGTGGGGAGCAGTACGTC. This sequence encodes CASSFYRRGGEQYV.

This chain joins TRBV18 and TRBJ1-5; D unclear. The CDR3 is 14 amino acids. The V end was cut by 2 bases, the J end by 6 bases, with 11 bases between. Germline loops: CDR1 KGHSH, CDR2 LQKENI. The CDR3 DNA reads TGTGCCAGCTCACCAGAACCCGCAAGTCAGCCCCAGCATTTT. It codes for CASSPEPASQPQHF.

The CDR3 here is CSPGTGVNNEQFF. In DNA form, the CDR3 reads TGCAGCCCCGGGACAGGGGTCAACAATGAGCAGTTCTTC. V usage is TRBV29-1 and J usage is TRBJ2-1; 10 bases map to TRBD1. The CDR3 sequence is 13 residues long. Germline V lookup: CDR1 SQVTM, CDR2 ANQGSEA. J was trimmed by 5 bases and V by 8 bases; bases with no gene match: 6.

The rearrangement links TRBV7-9 to TRBJ1-5; D unresolved. Trimming stripped 3 bases from V and 9 bases from J, with 12 bases between. Germline V gene sequence: CDR1 SEHNR, CDR2 FQNEAQ (reference sequence). The CDR3 is 13 amino acids. CDR3 nucleotide sequence: TGTGCCAGCAGCTTTTCGGTGGTCGGGCCCCAGCATTTT. Its protein product is CASSFSVVGPQHF.

This clonotype was observed a handful of times. The chain joins TRBV12-3 or TRBV12-4 to TRBJ1-1; D gene ambiguous. Trimming cost V 3 bases and J 0 bases, with 11 bases left between them. The CDR3 is 15 amino acids. The CDR3 DNA reads as TGTGCCAGCAGTTTCACAGACCCCATGAACACTGAAGCTTTCTTT. Amino acids: CASSFTDPMNTEAFF.

The chain joins TRBV24-1 to TRBJ1-1; D perhaps matches TRBD1 (5 bases). This CDR3 region has 13 residues. In germline, CDR1 is KGHDR, CDR2 SFDVKD. Trimming took 3 bases from V and 11 from J, leaving 15 bases between them. Here the CDR3 reads CATSDGTRLGAFF. The CDR3 DNA follows: TGTGCCACCAGTGATGGGACCCGCCTAGGGGCTTTCTTT.

The V and J genes are TRBV12-3 or TRBV12-4 and TRBJ1-6; D remains unclear. V lost 7 bases and J 6 bases, leaving 13 bases between the germline ends. This CDR3 comprises 14 residues. The DNA of the CDR3 is TGTGCCAGCACCCAGCTTTACTTTAATTCACCCCTCCACTTT. This codes for CASTQLYFNSPLHF.

This clonotype appeared a single time. V and J are TRBV27 and TRBJ1-1, with D unresolved. Germline V gives CDR1 MNHEY, CDR2 SMNVEV (reference sequence). This CDR3 comprises 14 residues. Trimming removed 8 bases from V and 2 bases from J, with 15 bases in between. CDR3 sequence: CASFRGRRNTEAFF. DNA of the CDR3: TGTGCCAGCTTTCGTGGTAGGAGAAACACTGAAGCTTTCTTT.

This clonotype came up a few times. The chain is built from TRBV12-3 or TRBV12-4 and TRBJ1-1; D gene unclear. V lost 11 bases to trimming and J lost 3 bases, with 16 bases between them. The CDR3 loop spans 13 amino acids. The CDR3 protein is CAGKVGRYTEAFF. CDR3 nucleotide sequence: TGTGCCGGAAAGGTCGGGCGATACACTGAAGCTTTCTTT.

This clonotype was observed a few times. The CDR3 spells CASSRDRLGPQHF. The CDR3 nucleotides are TGTGCCAGCAGTAGGGACAGGCTTGGGCCCCAGCATTTT. The chain uses TRBV25-1 and TRBJ1-5; the match to TRBD1 covers 8 bases. Germline CDR1 is MGHDK and CDR2 is SYGVNS. V lost 5 bases to trimming and J lost 9 bases; unmatched junction nucleotides: 6. This CDR3 comprises 13 residues.

The chain combines TRBV20-1 with TRBJ2-3; D not certain. The CDR3 totals 15 residues. CDR1 and CDR2 (germline): DFQATT, SNEGSKA (reference sequence). V was clipped by 5 bases and J by 1 base, with 16 bases between them. CDR3 sequence: CSAPISGLGTDTQYF. The CDR3 nucleotides are TGCAGTGCTCCGATATCCGGCTTAGGCACAGATACGCAGTATTTT.

This clonotype turned up a few times. The V and J genes are TRBV7-8 and TRBJ1-1; tentatively, D is TRBD1 (5 bases). This CDR3 comprises 17 residues. V gave up 4 bases and J gave up 1 base, with 19 bases separating them. Germline CDR1 reads SGHVS; CDR2 reads FQNEAQ. The CDR3 nucleotides are TGTGCCAGCAGCTGGGGGACGGGAACCCACGGGAACACTGAAGCTTTCTTT. Its translation is CASSWGTGTHGNTEAFF.

The chain carries TRBV12-3 or TRBV12-4 and TRBJ1-1, with TRBD1 as a possible D gene (5 bases). CDR3 length: 14 residues. V lost 4 bases and J 0 bases, leaving 9 bases between the germline ends. CDR3 region: CASSWGNLNTEAFF. CDR3 nucleotide sequence: TGTGCCAGCAGTTGGGGGAACTTGAACACTGAAGCTTTCTTT.

In this sample, this clonotype is medium-sized (0.01 to 0.1%). This sequence joins TRBV29-1 and TRBJ1-2; no definite D call. V was trimmed by 2 bases and J by 4 bases, leaving 11 bases between them. This CDR3 is 13 amino acids long. Per the germline V gene, CDR1 is SQVTM and CDR2 is ANQGSEA. In DNA, the CDR3 is TGCAGCGTTGAAAGCGGCACTAGCTATGGCTACACCTTC. It is translated as CSVESGTSYGYTF. The full variable domain, its missing parts supplied by reference TRBV29-1 and TRBJ1-2, is SAVISQKPSRDICQRGTSLTIQCQVDSQVTMMFWYRQQPGQSLTLIATANQGSEATYESGFVIDKFPISRPNLTFSTLTVSNMSPEDSSIYLCSVESGTSYGYTFGSGTRLTVV.

This clonotype came up many times. The chain joins TRBV5-1 to TRBJ1-5; D not resolved. Deletions cut 4 bases from V and 2 bases from J, with 13 bases between. The CDR3 totals 15 residues. Germline V lookup: CDR1 SGHRS, CDR2 YFSETQ. The CDR3, as DNA: TGCGCCAGCAGCCCCGGTACAAACGGCAATCAGCCCCAGCATTTT. Its translation: CASSPGTNGNQPQHF.

The chain recombines TRBV11-2 with TRBJ1-3; no clear D gene. CDR3 length equals 14 residues. CDR1 and CDR2 from the germline V gene are SGHAT and FQNNGV. The germline V and J ends were trimmed by 2 bases and 1 base, with 6 bases remaining between them. CDR3 protein: CASSLPVSGNTIYF. The CDR3, as DNA: TGTGCCAGCAGCTTACCCGTATCTGGAAACACCATATATTTT.

This clonotype was detected only a few times. The chain has TRBV7-9 and TRBJ1-5, with 8 bases that match TRBD1. The germline gives CDR1 SEHNR, CDR2 FQNEAQ (reference sequence). J lost 12 bases, V lost 3 bases, and 10 bases had no gene match. The CDR3 runs to 14 residues. The CDR3 DNA is TGTGCCAGCAGCTTTGGGCAGGGGGCTACCCGCCAGCATTTT. Encoded protein: CASSFGQGATRQHF.

V and J are TRBV18 and TRBJ1-2; D is possibly TRBD1 (5 bases). Germline V gene data show CDR1 as KGHSH and CDR2 as LQKENI. The CDR3 covers 16 residues. Trimming cost V 1 base and J 4 bases, with 16 bases left between them. The chain's CDR3 is CASSPLRGSQLYGYTF. The CDR3 DNA reads as TGTGCCAGCTCACCACTCCGGGGGTCCCAACTCTATGGCTACACCTTC.

The chain employs TRBV7-2 and TRBJ1-5; no clear D. Deletions cut 5 bases from V and 7 bases from J, with 15 bases between. Per germline, CDR1 SGHTA and CDR2 FQGNSA. The CDR3 loop spans 14 amino acids. CDR3 protein: CASSHDEGLQPQHF. The CDR3 DNA follows: TGTGCCAGCAGCCACGATGAGGGCCTCCAGCCCCAGCATTTT.

This clonotype turned up a few times. The chain is built from TRBV20-1 and TRBJ2-1, with 11 bases identical to TRBD2. The length of the CDR3 is 14 residues. V lost 3 bases and J lost 8; bases outside the gene matches: 6. The germline V gene has CDR1 DFQATT and CDR2 SNEGSKA (reference sequence). Here the CDR3 DNA reads TGCAGTGCTAGGGCCTCGGGACTAGCGGATGAGCAGTTCTTC. Protein: CSARASGLADEQFF.

This clonotype showed up just a few times. This chain uses TRBV9 with TRBJ1-2; 7 bases line up with TRBD1. This CDR3 is built from 15 residues. V lost 4 bases to trimming and J lost 5 bases; unmatched junction nucleotides: 11. Germline-derived CDR1 and CDR2 are SGDLS and YYNGEE. The CDR3 sequence: CASSPGTAYDYGYTF. DNA of the CDR3: TGTGCCAGCAGCCCCGGGACAGCCTATGATTATGGCTACACCTTC.